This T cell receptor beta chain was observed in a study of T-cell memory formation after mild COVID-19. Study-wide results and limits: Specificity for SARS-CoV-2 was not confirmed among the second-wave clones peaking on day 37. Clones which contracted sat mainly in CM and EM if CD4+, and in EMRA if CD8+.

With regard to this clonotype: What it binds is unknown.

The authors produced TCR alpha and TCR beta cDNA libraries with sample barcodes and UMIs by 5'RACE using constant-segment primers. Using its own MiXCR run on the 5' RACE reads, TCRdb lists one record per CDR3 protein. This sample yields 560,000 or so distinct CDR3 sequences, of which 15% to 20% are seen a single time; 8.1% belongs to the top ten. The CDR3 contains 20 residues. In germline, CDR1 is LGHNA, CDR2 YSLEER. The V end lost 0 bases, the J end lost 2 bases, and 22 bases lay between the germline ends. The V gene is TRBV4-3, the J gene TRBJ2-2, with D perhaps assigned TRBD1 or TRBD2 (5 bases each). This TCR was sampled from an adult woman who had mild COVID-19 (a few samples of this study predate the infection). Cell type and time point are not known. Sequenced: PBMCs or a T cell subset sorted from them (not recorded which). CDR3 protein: CASSQDGTVPTVGNTGELFF. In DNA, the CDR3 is TGCGCCAGCAGCCAAGATGGGACGGTACCCACTGTGGGAAACACCGGGGAGCTGTTTTTT.